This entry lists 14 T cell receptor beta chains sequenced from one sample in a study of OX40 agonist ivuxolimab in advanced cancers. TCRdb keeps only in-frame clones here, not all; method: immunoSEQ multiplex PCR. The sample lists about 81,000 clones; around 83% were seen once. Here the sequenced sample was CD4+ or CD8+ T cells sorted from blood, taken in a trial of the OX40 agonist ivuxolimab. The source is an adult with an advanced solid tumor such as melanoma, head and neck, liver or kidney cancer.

The CDR3 region has the DNA TGTGCCAGCAGCCAAGATATGGGGCAAAACACCGGGGAGCTGTTTTTT. This encodes CASSQDMGQNTGELFF. The genes are TRBV14 and TRBJ2-2, with D perhaps TRBD1 (5 bases). The CDR3 runs to 16 residues. V was clipped by 0 bases and J by 2 bases, with 10 bases between them. CDR1 and CDR2 from the germline V gene are SGHDN and FVKESK.

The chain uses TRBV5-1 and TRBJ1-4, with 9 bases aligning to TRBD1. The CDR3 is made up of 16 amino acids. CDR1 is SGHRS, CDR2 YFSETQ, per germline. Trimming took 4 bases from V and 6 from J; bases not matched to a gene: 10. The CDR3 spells CASSTPLTGGDEKLFF. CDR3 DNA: TGCGCCAGCAGCACCCCGCTGACAGGGGGTGATGAAAAACTGTTTTTT.

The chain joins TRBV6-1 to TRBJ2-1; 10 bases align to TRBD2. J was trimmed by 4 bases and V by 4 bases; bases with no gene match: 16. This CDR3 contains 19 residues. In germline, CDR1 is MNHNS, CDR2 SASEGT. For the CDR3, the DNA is TGTGCCAGCAGTGTTCAAGGGGCTAGCGGGGGCTTAGCGTACAATGAGCAGTTCTTC. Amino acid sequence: CASSVQGASGGLAYNEQFF.

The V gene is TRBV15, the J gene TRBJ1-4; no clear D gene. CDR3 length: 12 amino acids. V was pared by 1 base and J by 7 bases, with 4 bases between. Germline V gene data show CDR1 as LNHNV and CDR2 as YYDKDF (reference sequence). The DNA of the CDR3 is TGTGCCACCAGCAGAGGGGGTGAAAAACTGTTTTTT. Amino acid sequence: CATSRGGEKLFF. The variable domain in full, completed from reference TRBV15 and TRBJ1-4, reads DAMVIQNPRYQVTQFGKPVTLSCSQTLNHNVMYWYQQKSSQAPKLLFHYYDKDFNNEADTPDNFQSRRPNTSFCFLDIRSPGLGDTAMYLCATSRGGEKLFFGSGTQLSVL.

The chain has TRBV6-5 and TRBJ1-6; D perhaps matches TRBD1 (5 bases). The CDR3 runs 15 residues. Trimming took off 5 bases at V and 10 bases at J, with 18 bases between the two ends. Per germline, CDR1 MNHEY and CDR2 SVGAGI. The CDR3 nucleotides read TGTGCCAGCAGTCCCACCCACCAGGGAGGATCACCCCTCCACTTT. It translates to CASSPTHQGGSPLHF.

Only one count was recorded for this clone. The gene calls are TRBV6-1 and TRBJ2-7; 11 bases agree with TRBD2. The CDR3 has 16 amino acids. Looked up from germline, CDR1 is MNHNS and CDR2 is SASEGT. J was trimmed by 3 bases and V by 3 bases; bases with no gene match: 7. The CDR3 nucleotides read TGTGCCAGCAGTGACCCGGGACTAGCGGTAGGCTACGAGCAGTACTTC. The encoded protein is CASSDPGLAVGYEQYF.

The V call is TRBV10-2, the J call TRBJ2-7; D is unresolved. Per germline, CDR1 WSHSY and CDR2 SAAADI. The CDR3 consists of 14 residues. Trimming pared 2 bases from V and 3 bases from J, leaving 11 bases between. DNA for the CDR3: TGCGCCAGCAGTGAGACTGACGGCCGCTACGAGCAGTACGTC. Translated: CASSETDGRYEQYV.

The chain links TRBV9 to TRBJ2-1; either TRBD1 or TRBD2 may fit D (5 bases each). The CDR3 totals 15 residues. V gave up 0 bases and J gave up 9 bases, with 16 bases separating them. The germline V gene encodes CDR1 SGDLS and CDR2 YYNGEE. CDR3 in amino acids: CASSVGGSGSGEQFF. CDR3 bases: TGTGCCAGCAGCGTAGGGGGGAGTGGAAGCGGTGAGCAGTTCTTC.

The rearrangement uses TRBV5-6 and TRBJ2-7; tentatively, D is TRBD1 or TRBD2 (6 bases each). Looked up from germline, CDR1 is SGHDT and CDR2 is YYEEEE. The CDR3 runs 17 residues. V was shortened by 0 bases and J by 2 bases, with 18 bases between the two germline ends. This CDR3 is CASSLGLYGGPTYEQYF. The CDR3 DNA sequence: TGTGCCAGCAGCTTGGGGTTGTATGGGGGGCCCACCTACGAGCAGTACTTC.

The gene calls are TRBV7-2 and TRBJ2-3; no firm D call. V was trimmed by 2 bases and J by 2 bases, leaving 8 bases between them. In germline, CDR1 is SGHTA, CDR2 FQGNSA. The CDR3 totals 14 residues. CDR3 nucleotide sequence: TGTGCCAGCAGCTTAATGCGGAACACAGATACGCAGTATTTT. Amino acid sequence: CASSLMRNTDTQYF.

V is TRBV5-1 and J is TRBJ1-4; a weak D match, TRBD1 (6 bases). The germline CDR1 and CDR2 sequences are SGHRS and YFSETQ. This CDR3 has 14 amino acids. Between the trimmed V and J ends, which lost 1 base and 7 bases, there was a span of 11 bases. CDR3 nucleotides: TGCGCCAGCAGCTTGTGGGGGGCTGGTGAAAAACTGTTTTTT. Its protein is CASSLWGAGEKLFF.

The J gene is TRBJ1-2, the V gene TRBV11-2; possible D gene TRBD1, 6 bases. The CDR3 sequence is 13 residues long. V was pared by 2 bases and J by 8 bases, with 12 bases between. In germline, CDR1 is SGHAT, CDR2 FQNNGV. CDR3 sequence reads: CASSLRGYQGYTF. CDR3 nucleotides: TGTGCCAGCAGCTTAAGGGGGTATCAGGGCTACACCTTC.

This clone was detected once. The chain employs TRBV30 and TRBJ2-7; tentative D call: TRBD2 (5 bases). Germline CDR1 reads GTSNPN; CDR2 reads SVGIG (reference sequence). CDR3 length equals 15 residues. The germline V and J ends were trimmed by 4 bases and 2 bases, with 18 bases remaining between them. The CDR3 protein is CAWKRLSDGTYEQYF. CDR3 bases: TGTGCCTGGAAACGGCTTTCGGACGGGACCTACGAGCAGTACTTC.

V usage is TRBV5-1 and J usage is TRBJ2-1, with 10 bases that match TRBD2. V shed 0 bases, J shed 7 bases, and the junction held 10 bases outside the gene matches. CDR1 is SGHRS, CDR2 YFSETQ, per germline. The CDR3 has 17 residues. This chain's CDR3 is CASSLALAGGTQNEQFF. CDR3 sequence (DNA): TGCGCCAGCAGCTTGGCTTTAGCGGGAGGAACCCAGAATGAGCAGTTCTTC.